These 27 T cell receptor beta chains share one sample of origin, sequenced in a study of cytomegalovirus exposure and HLA in healthy donors. Researchers ran the PCR with 60 Vbeta and 13 Jbeta primers. Generated by immunoSEQ multiplex PCR, the TCRdb table keeps only in-frame clones and is missing some. The sample consists of 100,000 to 150,000 clones, approximately 80% of them appearing once. The sequenced sample consisted of PBMCs. These receptors were collected from a man aged 40-50 years in good health and CMV-seronegative.

CDR3 loop: CASSKGLGGETQYF. CDR3 in DNA: TGTGCCAGCAGCAAGGGACTCGGCGGAGAGACCCAGTACTTC. The genes are TRBV2 and TRBJ2-5, with TRBD2 as a possible D gene (6 bases). V was pared by 6 bases and J by 4 bases, with 15 bases between. The CDR3 has 14 amino acids. CDR1 and CDR2 (germline): SNHLY, FYNNEI.

This chain joins TRBV5-1 and TRBJ2-7, with D perhaps TRBD1 (5 bases). V gave up 4 bases and J gave up 6 bases, with 20 bases separating them. Germline V gene sequence: CDR1 SGHRS, CDR2 YFSETQ. This CDR3 comprises 15 residues. CDR3 sequence: CASSLGPLTQGEQYF. As DNA, the CDR3 is TGCGCCAGCAGCCTAGGGCCTCTGACTCAGGGCGAGCAGTACTTC.

The DNA of the CDR3 is TGTGCCACCAGCCTTATCTCCTATAATTCACCCCTCCACTTT. The encoded protein is CATSLISYNSPLHF. J is TRBJ1-6 and V is TRBV28; D uncertain. V was trimmed by 10 bases and J by 0 bases, leaving 10 bases between them. Looked up from germline, CDR1 is MDHEN and CDR2 is SYDVKM. The CDR3 loop spans 14 amino acids.

The V call is TRBV5-8, the J call TRBJ2-7; a weak D match, TRBD2 (5 bases). V lost 0 bases, J lost 4 bases, and 14 bases lay in between. This CDR3 is built from 15 residues. Germline-derived CDR1 and CDR2 are SGHTS and YDEGEE. In nucleotides, the CDR3 is TGTGCCAGCAGCTTGGCTTCCGGGGTGCATTACGAGCAGTACTTC. It encodes CASSLASGVHYEQYF. The full variable domain, its missing parts supplied by reference TRBV5-8 and TRBJ2-7, is EAGVTQSPTHLIKTRGQQATLRCSPISGHTSVYWYQQALGLGLQFLLWYDEGEERNRGNFPPRFSGRQFPNYSSELNVNALELEDSALYLCASSLASGVHYEQYFGPGTRLTVT.

This chain uses TRBV15 with TRBJ2-5, with a weak D call TRBD2 (6 bases). In germline, CDR1 is LNHNV, CDR2 YYDKDF (reference sequence). The germline V and J ends were trimmed by 4 bases and 6 bases, with 21 bases remaining between them. There are 16 residues in the CDR3. The CDR3 region has the DNA TGTGCCACCAGCAAAACTGGGGGGATCACGGGGCAGACCCAGTACTTC. Its protein is CATSKTGGITGQTQYF.

The V and J genes are TRBV7-2 and TRBJ2-1, with TRBD1 matching over 9 bases. This CDR3 comprises 15 residues. V dropped 2 bases and J dropped 6; count of bases not matched to a gene: 5. Germline values: CDR1 SGHTA, CDR2 FQGNSA. In nucleotides, the CDR3 is TGTGCCAGCAGCTTATCCGGGACAGGGTTCAATGAGCAGTTCTTC. Translation: CASSLSGTGFNEQFF.

The V and J genes are TRBV7-3 and TRBJ2-3; 8 nucleotides align to TRBD2. The V gene end was trimmed by 5 bases and the J gene end by 6 bases; junction bases not matched to a gene: 7. Germline lookup yields CDR1 SGHTA and CDR2 FQGTGA. The CDR3 covers 14 residues. CDR3 sequence: CASSRSGSRDTQYF. CDR3 in DNA: TGTGCCAGCAGCCGAAGCGGGAGCCGGGATACGCAGTATTTT.

The chain is built from TRBV5-1 and TRBJ2-5; 10 positions match TRBD1. Per the germline V gene, CDR1 is SGHRS and CDR2 is YFSETQ. The CDR3 consists of 17 residues. V lost 4 bases, J lost 4 bases, and 13 bases stayed unmatched. CDR3 protein: CASSRVPPGQGRETQYF. The DNA for the CDR3 is TGCGCCAGCAGCCGTGTCCCCCCGGGACAGGGGCGAGAGACCCAGTACTTC.

This clone has just a few counts. This sequence joins TRBV5-4 and TRBJ1-1, with 12 bases that match TRBD1. The germline V gene has CDR1 SGHNT and CDR2 YYREEE (reference sequence). There are 14 residues in the CDR3. Losses at the gene ends were 3 bases for V and 5 bases for J; bases not matched to a gene: 2. The CDR3 loop reads CASSSGQGATEAFF. CDR3 bases: TGTGCCAGCAGCTCGGGACAGGGGGCGACTGAAGCTTTCTTT. Full variable domain (outside the CDR3, taken from reference TRBV5-4 and TRBJ1-1): ETGVTQSPTHLIKTRGQQVTLRCSSQSGHNTVSWYQQALGQGPQFIFQYYREEENGRGNFPPRFSGLQFPNYSSELNVNALELDDSALYLCASSSGQGATEAFFGQGTRLTVV.

The V gene is TRBV6-5, the J gene TRBJ2-4, with unresolved D. Trimming took 6 bases from V and 12 from J, leaving 24 bases between them. The germline CDR1 and CDR2 sequences are MNHEY and SVGAGI. This CDR3 contains 15 residues. CDR3: CASRPQAFKGVSQYF. Here the CDR3 DNA reads TGTGCCAGCAGACCCCAGGCCTTTAAAGGTGTCAGTCAGTACTTC.

V usage is TRBV6-7 and J usage is TRBJ1-1; D not resolved. TRBV6-7 is marked as an open reading frame, function uncertain. Trimming took off 0 bases at V and 10 bases at J, with 6 bases between the two ends. This CDR3 has 11 amino acids. The CDR3 loop is CASSYSFGAFF. The CDR3 nucleotides are TGTGCCAGCAGTTACTCTTTCGGAGCTTTCTTT.

The chain employs TRBV10-3 and TRBJ1-3; D possibly corresponds to TRBD1 (6 bases). This CDR3 spans 15 amino acids. With 9 bases removed from V and 0 bases from J, the gap between germline ends came to 15 bases. CDR1 ENHRY and CDR2 SYGVKD come from the germline V gene. CDR3 loop: CAINRDTDSGNTIYF. The CDR3 DNA sequence: TGTGCCATTAACCGGGACACCGACTCTGGAAACACCATATATTTT.

The chain combines TRBV19 with TRBJ1-1; no reliable D call. From germline, CDR1 is LNHDA and CDR2 SQIVND (reference sequence). This CDR3 has 13 amino acids. V was shortened by 5 bases and J by 5 bases, with 12 bases between the two germline ends. Written as DNA, the CDR3 is TGTGCCAGTAGTGTTTCCACTCGGACTGAAGCTTTCTTT. Protein sequence: CASSVSTRTEAFF.

The V call is TRBV28, the J call TRBJ1-5; no firm D call. From germline, CDR1 is MDHEN and CDR2 SYDVKM. The V end was cut by 1 base, the J end by 3 bases, with 22 bases between. The CDR3 is 19 residues long. The CDR3 is CASSLSPGGSLKTNQPQHF. CDR3 nucleotides: TGTGCCAGCAGTTTATCCCCTGGCGGATCCCTGAAGACCAATCAGCCCCAGCATTTT.

The chain employs TRBV6-1 and TRBJ1-6, with D possibly matching TRBD1 (6 bases). In germline, CDR1 is MNHNS, CDR2 SASEGT. The germline V and J ends were trimmed by 0 bases and 0 bases, with 6 bases remaining between them. This CDR3 is 16 amino acids long. CDR3 coding DNA: TGTGCCAGCAGTGAAGCGGACAGCTCCTATAATTCACCCCTCCACTTT. Amino acid sequence: CASSEADSSYNSPLHF.

As to this clone: The junction shows a germline mismatch at one end, possibly a read error. The CDR3, as DNA: TGTGCCAGCAGCCCCGGAGTGGCCAACGGCCTGACTTTC. Protein: CASSPGVANGLTF. The chain uses TRBV7-2 and TRBJ2-6, with D uncertain. The length of the CDR3 is 13 residues. Germline CDR1 and CDR2: SGHTA and FQGNSA.

The chain is built from TRBV11-2 and TRBJ2-1; 11 bases agree with TRBD2. With 6 bases clipped from V and 10 bases from J, the junction kept 8 bases outside the gene matches. Per the germline V gene, CDR1 is SGHAT and CDR2 is FQNNGV. This CDR3 region has 14 residues. The CDR3 nucleotides are TGTGCCAGCAGTTGGGTAGCGGGGGGGCGCGAGCAGTTCTTC. As protein: CASSWVAGGREQFF.

The V gene is TRBV6-6, the J gene TRBJ2-5, with TRBD2 matching 9 bases. V lost 5 bases to trimming and J lost 5 bases; unmatched junction nucleotides: 9. Germline lookup yields CDR1 MNHNY and CDR2 SVGAGI (reference sequence). This CDR3 has 15 amino acids. This CDR3 is CASSPAGGPPETQYF. In DNA form, the CDR3 reads TGTGCCAGCAGTCCGGCGGGGGGGCCGCCGGAGACCCAGTACTTC.

This sequence joins TRBV27 and TRBJ2-7, with TRBD2 identical over 13 bases. Germline V CDR1 and CDR2: MNHEY, SMNVEV (reference sequence). Unmatched junction bases numbered 6, after V lost 0 bases and J lost 1 base. The CDR3 runs to 18 residues. This CDR3 reads CASSLSAGTSGVSYEQYF. CDR3 sequence (DNA): TGTGCCAGCAGTTTATCGGCGGGGACTAGCGGGGTGTCCTACGAGCAGTACTTC.

The chain has TRBV6-1 and TRBJ2-1, with 8 bases lining up with TRBD2. The CDR3 consists of 15 residues. Germline-derived CDR1 and CDR2 are MNHNS and SASEGT. With V trimmed by 6 bases and J by 7 bases, 11 bases remained unmatched. The CDR3 DNA reads as TGTGCCAGCAGGGACATCGGGGGGGCTTTAAATGAGCAGTTCTTC. Translated: CASRDIGGALNEQFF.

The V call is TRBV28, the J call TRBJ1-1; maybe TRBD1 (5 bases). Germline values: CDR1 MDHEN, CDR2 SYDVKM. The CDR3 totals 14 residues. V lost 3 bases and J 4 bases, leaving 12 bases between the germline ends. The CDR3 reads CASSFPGITTEAFF. The CDR3 bases are TGTGCCAGCAGTTTTCCAGGGATAACCACTGAAGCTTTCTTT. The whole variable domain, remainder taken from reference TRBV28 and TRBJ1-1, is DVKVTQSSRYLVKRTGEKVFLECVQDMDHENMFWYRQDPGLGLRLIYFSYDVKMKEKGDIPEGYSVSREKKERFSLILESASTNQTSMYLCASSFPGITTEAFFGQGTRLTVV.

The J gene is TRBJ2-7, the V gene TRBV5-4, with TRBD1 matching 10 bases. The length of the CDR3 is 15 residues. The V and J ends lost 2 bases and 3 bases, in that order; junction bases with no gene match: 5. The germline CDR1 and CDR2 sequences are SGHNT and YYREEE (reference sequence). In DNA form, the CDR3 reads TGTGCCAGCAGCTTCGGGACAGGGGACTACTACGAGCAGTACTTC. Protein product: CASSFGTGDYYEQYF.

In its sample, this clone was seen a few times. An end of the junction differs from the germline gene, which may be a read error. This sequence joins TRBV7-7 and TRBJ2-5, with TRBD2 identical over 12 bases. This CDR3 contains 14 residues. The V gene's germline CDR1 is SSHAT and CDR2 FNYEAQ (reference sequence). CDR3 DNA: TGTGCTAGCAGCTCCGGGACTAGCGGGGAGACCCAGTACTTC. Its translation: CASSSGTSGETQYF.

The chain joins TRBV7-2 to TRBJ2-1, with TRBD1 matching over 7 bases. There are 12 residues in the CDR3. Germline V gene sequence: CDR1 SGHTA, CDR2 FQGNSA. J was trimmed by 13 bases and V by 2 bases; bases with no gene match: 5. In DNA, the CDR3 is TGTGCCAGCAGCTTAATGGGACAGATTCAGTTCTTC. Amino acid sequence: CASSLMGQIQFF.

J is TRBJ1-1 and V is TRBV11-2; the D gene is possibly TRBD1 (5 bases). The CDR3 length is 14 residues. Trimming shortened V by 0 bases and J by 4 bases, and 9 bases separated the two germline ends. CDR1 SGHAT and CDR2 FQNNGV come from the germline V gene. In nucleotides, the CDR3 is TGTGCCAGCAGCTTAGAGGGAAGGGGCACTGAAGCTTTCTTT. Translating it yields CASSLEGRGTEAFF.

The gene calls are TRBV7-9 and TRBJ2-7; perhaps TRBD2 as D (5 bases). The CDR3 is 14 residues long. Trimming shortened V by 5 bases and J by 7 bases, and 18 bases separated the two germline ends. CDR1 and CDR2 from the germline V gene are SEHNR and FQNEAQ (reference sequence). Here the CDR3 reads CASSPRRELREQYF. The CDR3 nucleotides are TGTGCCAGCAGCCCAAGACGGGAACTACGTGAGCAGTACTTC. The variable domain in full, with the rest retrieved from reference TRBV7-9 and TRBJ2-7, is DTGVSQNPRHKITKRGQNVTFRCDPISEHNRLYWYRQTLGQGPEFLTYFQNEAQLEKSRLLSDRFSAERPKGSFSTLEIQRTEQGDSAMYLCASSPRRELREQYFGPGTRLTVT.

This clone was seen a few times. The rearrangement joins TRBV2 to TRBJ1-5; 7 bases match TRBD1. This CDR3 is 15 amino acids long. Germline V gene sequence: CDR1 SNHLY, CDR2 FYNNEI. Trimming removed 6 bases from V and 0 bases from J; junction bases left unmatched: 5. As DNA, the CDR3 is TGTGCCAGCAGACAGGGACAGCTTAGCAATCAGCCCCAGCATTTT. Amino acids: CASRQGQLSNQPQHF.